This T cell receptor beta chain was obtained from a study of cytomegalovirus exposure and HLA in healthy donors. Broader study findings: Later genetic work tied a missense DCLRE1C variant to beta-chain V and J trimming. Several of the most significant clusters appeared, in a later analysis, to be linked to common viral pathogens. What TCR beta sequences reportedly achieved was accurate prediction of HLA-A and HLA-B alleles in most subjects.

Primers included in the PCR were 60 Vbeta and 13 Jbeta primers. Here immunoSEQ multiplex PCR was the method, and the copy in TCRdb shows in-frame clones only, minus some. This sample has approximately 200,000 clones, with roughly 77% found just once. V shed 5 bases and J shed 4 bases, with 11 bases lying between them. Germline assignment: CDR1 MNHNS and CDR2 SASEGT. The CDR3 has 13 residues. Whereas donors were nominally healthy upon sampling, unrecorded immune exposures were probable. In regard to this clone: Antigen specificity is unknown.

This TCR was recovered from a woman in her 30s in good health and CMV-seropositive. The specimen was PBMCs. The chain uses TRBV6-1 and TRBJ1-2; tentative D call: TRBD1 (5 bases). CDR3 coding DNA: TGTGCCAGCAGTTCCACAGGTCCCTATGGCTACACCTTC. It codes for CASSSTGPYGYTF.